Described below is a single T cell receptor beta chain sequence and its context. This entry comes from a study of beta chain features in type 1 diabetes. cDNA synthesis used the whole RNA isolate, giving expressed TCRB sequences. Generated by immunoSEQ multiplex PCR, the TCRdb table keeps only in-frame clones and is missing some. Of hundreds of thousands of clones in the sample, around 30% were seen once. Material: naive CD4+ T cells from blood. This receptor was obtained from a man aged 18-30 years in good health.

The CDR3 DNA follows: TGTGCCAGCAGCGTAGTCAACGCCGAATACAATGAGCAGTTCTTC. Its translation: CASSVVNAEYNEQFF. The chain is built from TRBV9 and TRBJ2-1; D is unclear. The CDR3 has 15 residues. V lost 0 bases and J 4 bases, leaving 11 bases between the germline ends. Germline CDR1 and CDR2: SGDLS and YYNGEE.